This T cell receptor (beta chain) is from a study of tumor-infiltrating lymphocytes in primary liver carcinoma. The study, taken as a whole, reports: Blood had a significantly lower top-250-clone fraction than tumors did (p = 0.039). Tumor-adjacent and tumor-blood pairs shared a smaller degree of overlap than tumor region pairs.

The tissue used was unsorted bulk material of about 20-33 mg. RNA and DNA were co-extracted from it with the AllPrep DNA/RNA mini kit. This clonotype was detected only once. Antigen specificity is unknown. Its ends do not fully match the called genes, so a read error is possible. Total RNA (around 500 ng) served as template for TCR beta cDNA synthesis primed by a constant-region primer. What produced the TCR beta libraries was three nested multiplex PCR rounds using slightly modified ARM-PCR. The first two PCR rounds, roughly 9 cycles each, used TRBV1-TRBV30 forward primers and a C-beta reverse primer. A single record per CDR3 protein comes from TCRdb applying MiXCR to the multiplex PCR reads. The top ten clones hold 26% of a sample with approximately 80,000 distinct CDR3 sequences, approximately 62% of them seen once. CDR3 length equals 15 residues. The germline V gene encodes CDR1 LGHNA and CDR2 YSLEER.

Sequences were obtained from tumor-adjacent normal liver tissue. This chain uses TRBV4-3 with TRBJ2-3, with D possibly TRBD2 on 6 matching bases. This TCR was recovered from a middle-aged man with primary liver carcinoma and hepatitis B virus infection. This CDR3 reads CASSRVPGDPDTQYF. The CDR3 DNA is TGCGCCAGTAGCCGAGTACCGGGAGATCCAGATACGCAGTATTTT.